Below, 19 T cell receptor beta chains from the same sample are listed, as sequenced in a study of human T cells and chemical hapten exposure. A single record per CDR3 protein comes from TCRdb applying MiXCR to the RACE reads. The sample records about 45,000 distinct CDR3 sequences, around 3.4% being singletons. Time point denoted: healthy volunteer bleed at 6 weeks. Total RNA was isolated from whole blood that had not been fractionated. Sequenced material: whole blood. The receptor source for this set is a human donor in good health. Some clones in this sample may be carry-over from other donors' samples.

This clonotype came up many times. The rearrangement joins TRBV5-4 to TRBJ2-7; D might be TRBD1 or TRBD2, each matching 6 bases. V gave up 6 bases and J gave up 5 bases, with 15 bases separating them. CDR3 length: 13 residues. The germline V gene has CDR1 SGHNT and CDR2 YYREEE (reference sequence). Here the CDR3 reads CASTPRGGNEQYF. CDR3 coding DNA: TGTGCCAGCACCCCCCGAGGGGGGAACGAGCAGTACTTC.

The V and J genes are TRBV28 and TRBJ1-1; D remains ambiguous. Trimming removed 8 bases at V and 1 base at J, with 11 bases between. The CDR3 runs 13 residues. CDR1 is MDHEN and CDR2 is SYDVKM in the germline V gene. The CDR3 loop reads CASLGPPNTEAFF. DNA for the CDR3: TGTGCCAGCCTTGGGCCGCCGAACACTGAAGCTTTCTTT. Full variable domain (outside the CDR3, taken from reference TRBV28 and TRBJ1-1): DVKVTQSSRYLVKRTGEKVFLECVQDMDHENMFWYRQDPGLGLRLIYFSYDVKMKEKGDIPEGYSVSREKKERFSLILESASTNQTSMYLCASLGPPNTEAFFGQGTRLTVV.

The sample holds many counts of this clonotype. J is TRBJ2-3 and V is TRBV29-1, with 8 bases fitting TRBD2. The germline V gene encodes CDR1 SQVTM and CDR2 ANQGSEA. V shed 7 bases, J shed 1 base, and the junction held 13 bases outside the gene matches. The CDR3 length is 16 residues. DNA of the CDR3: TGCAGCGCCGGATCCTTTACTAGCGGTCGCACAGATACGCAGTATTTT. Residues: CSAGSFTSGRTDTQYF.

This clonotype was detected many times. V usage is TRBV27 and J usage is TRBJ2-2, with 8 bases lining up with TRBD1. The germline V gene encodes CDR1 MNHEY and CDR2 SMNVEV (reference sequence). This CDR3 region has 16 residues. V lost 6 bases, J lost 3 bases, and 9 bases stayed unmatched. The CDR3 protein is CASRVGDRLHTGELFF. The CDR3 DNA reads as TGTGCCAGCAGAGTAGGGGACAGGCTACACACCGGGGAGCTGTTTTTT.

This clonotype was counted ten times or more. This rearrangement joins TRBV28 to TRBJ1-2, with a possible D match to TRBD1 (5 bases). The CDR3 sequence is 15 residues long. The V gene lost 4 bases and the J gene lost 0 bases, with 12 bases spanning the gap. Germline V gene sequence: CDR1 MDHEN, CDR2 SYDVKM. The CDR3 DNA sequence: TGTGCCAGCAGTTCCCCCGACAGAGCTAACTATGGCTACACCTTC. This codes for CASSSPDRANYGYTF.

Many counts were recorded for this clonotype. V usage is TRBV7-8 and J usage is TRBJ2-3; TRBD2 matches at 11 bases. Germline V gene sequence: CDR1 SGHVS, CDR2 FQNEAQ. Trimming removed 5 bases from V and 10 bases from J; junction bases left unmatched: 11. The CDR3 contains 15 residues. In nucleotides, the CDR3 is TGTGCCAGCAGCCCCAAACTAGCGGGAGAATGGGCGCAGTATTTT. Encoded protein: CASSPKLAGEWAQYF.

This clonotype occurred many times. The chain joins TRBV28 to TRBJ1-1; a possible D gene is TRBD1 (6 bases). The CDR3 covers 13 residues. Germline CDR1 is MDHEN and CDR2 is SYDVKM. V gave up 4 bases and J gave up 4 bases, with 10 bases separating them. CDR3 amino acids: CASSSNRVTEAFF. For the CDR3, the DNA is TGTGCCAGCAGTTCTAACAGGGTCACTGAAGCTTTCTTT.

This clonotype has ten or more counts. The rearrangement joins TRBV21-1 to TRBJ2-1; the table assigns TRBD2, which was not confirmed against the DNA. TRBV21-1 is labeled a pseudogene. CDR3 length: 17 residues. The CDR3 DNA reads TGTGCCAGCAGCAAAGTTCTCAGCGGGGCACTCTACAATGAGCAGTTCTTC. Encoded protein: CASSKVLSGALYNEQFF.

There are many counts of this clonotype. This chain connects TRBV5-1 to TRBJ2-7; 9 bases fit TRBD2. The CDR3 is 16 amino acids. In germline, CDR1 is SGHRS, CDR2 YFSETQ. With V trimmed by 4 bases and J by 6 bases, 14 bases remained unmatched. In DNA, the CDR3 is TGCGCCAGCAGCCCGCCCCAAGCGGGAGGCGCTGCCGAGCAGTACTTC. This encodes CASSPPQAGGAAEQYF.

This clonotype has ten or more counts. The chain employs TRBV20-1 and TRBJ2-7, with TRBD2 as a possible D gene (6 bases). Trimming took off 0 bases at V and 2 bases at J, with 20 bases between the two ends. The CDR3 loop spans 17 amino acids. Germline V lookup: CDR1 DFQATT, CDR2 SNEGSKA (reference sequence). The CDR3 loop is CSAREVGGVLNPYEQYF. CDR3 DNA sequence: TGCAGTGCTAGAGAGGTGGGAGGAGTGCTAAACCCCTACGAGCAGTACTTC.

This clonotype occurred many times. The chain is built from TRBV3-1 and TRBJ1-2; 7 positions match TRBD1. Losses at the gene ends were 6 bases for V and 4 bases for J; bases not matched to a gene: 8. There are 14 residues in the CDR3. From germline, CDR1 is LGHDT and CDR2 YNNKEL (reference sequence). As DNA, the CDR3 is TGTGCCAGCAGGCCGACAGGGATCAGCTATGGCTACACCTTC. Protein product: CASRPTGISYGYTF. Complete variable domain (other parts from reference TRBV3-1 and TRBJ1-2): DTAVSQTPKYLVTQMGNDKSIKCEQNLGHDTMYWYKQDSKKFLKIMFSYNNKELIINETVPNRFSPKSPDKAHLNLHINSLELGDSAVYFCASRPTGISYGYTFGSGTRLTVV.

This clonotype was picked up many times. This sequence joins TRBV29-1 and TRBJ1-5; no reliable D call. There are 12 residues in the CDR3. Trimming removed 4 bases from V and 6 bases from J, with 10 bases in between. Germline assignment: CDR1 SQVTM and CDR2 ANQGSEA. DNA for the CDR3: TGCAGCGTTGGGGGTGGAGTTCAGCCCCAGCATTTT. It is translated as CSVGGGVQPQHF.

Comment on this clonotype: The junction departs from germline at one end; a sequencing error may be responsible. The chain carries TRBV6-2 or TRBV6-3 and TRBJ2-4; TRBD2 is a possible D gene (5 bases). This CDR3 has 15 residues. Germline CDR1 MNHEY, CDR2 SVGEGT. The CDR3 here is CASSYVLAAKYIQYF. The CDR3 coding sequence is TGTGCCAGCAGTTACGTGCTAGCAGCCAAATACATTCAGTACTTC.

Many counts were recorded for this clonotype. This rearrangement joins TRBV29-1 to TRBJ2-3; D might be TRBD2 (6 bases). From germline, CDR1 is SQVTM and CDR2 ANQGSEA. Trimming took 2 bases from V and 0 from J, leaving 18 bases between them. This CDR3 is 17 amino acids long. CDR3 DNA sequence: TGCAGCGTTGAAAGTCCACTGGCGGGATCTAGCACAGATACGCAGTATTTT. This codes for CSVESPLAGSSTDTQYF.

This clonotype was observed many times. The J gene is TRBJ2-1, the V gene TRBV27, with unresolved D. The CDR3 is 13 residues long. V lost 6 bases and J 4 bases, leaving 10 bases between the germline ends. Germline loops: CDR1 MNHEY, CDR2 SMNVEV (reference sequence). CDR3 residues: CASSPGYYNEQFF. The DNA of the CDR3 is TGTGCCAGCAGCCCCGGATATTACAATGAGCAGTTCTTC.

This clonotype was seen many times. The chain has TRBV12-3 or TRBV12-4 and TRBJ2-5; a possible D gene is TRBD1 (6 bases). This CDR3 has 13 residues. Trimming stripped 3 bases from V and 3 bases from J, with 8 bases between. CDR3 sequence: CASSFGQKETQYF. The CDR3, as DNA: TGTGCCAGCAGTTTCGGACAGAAAGAGACCCAGTACTTC.

This clonotype was counted a few times. J is TRBJ1-1 and V is TRBV27, with a weak D call TRBD1 (5 bases). Germline V gives CDR1 MNHEY, CDR2 SMNVEV (reference sequence). The CDR3 covers 14 residues. V lost 8 bases, J lost 7 bases, and 20 bases lay in between. CDR3 nucleotide sequence: TGTGCCAGCGGTCCCTTAACAGGACCGCTTGAAGCTTTCTTT. Residues: CASGPLTGPLEAFF.

This clonotype appeared many times. The CDR3 protein is CASSRQGDYGYTF. The DNA for the CDR3 is TGTGCCAGCAGTAGACAGGGGGACTATGGCTACACCTTC. The chain links TRBV7-8 to TRBJ1-2; 9 bases map to TRBD1. The CDR3 totals 13 residues. Germline CDR1 is SGHVS and CDR2 is FQNEAQ. Losses at the gene ends were 6 bases for V and 3 bases for J; bases not matched to a gene: 2.

This clonotype showed up many times. This rearrangement joins TRBV12-3 or TRBV12-4 to TRBJ2-6; D is ambiguous. The CDR3 contains 14 residues. With 8 bases removed from V and 8 bases from J, the gap between germline ends came to 16 bases. CDR3 DNA sequence: TGTGCCAGCTCCCGTACGACCGGATCCAACGTCCTGACTTTC. This codes for CASSRTTGSNVLTF.